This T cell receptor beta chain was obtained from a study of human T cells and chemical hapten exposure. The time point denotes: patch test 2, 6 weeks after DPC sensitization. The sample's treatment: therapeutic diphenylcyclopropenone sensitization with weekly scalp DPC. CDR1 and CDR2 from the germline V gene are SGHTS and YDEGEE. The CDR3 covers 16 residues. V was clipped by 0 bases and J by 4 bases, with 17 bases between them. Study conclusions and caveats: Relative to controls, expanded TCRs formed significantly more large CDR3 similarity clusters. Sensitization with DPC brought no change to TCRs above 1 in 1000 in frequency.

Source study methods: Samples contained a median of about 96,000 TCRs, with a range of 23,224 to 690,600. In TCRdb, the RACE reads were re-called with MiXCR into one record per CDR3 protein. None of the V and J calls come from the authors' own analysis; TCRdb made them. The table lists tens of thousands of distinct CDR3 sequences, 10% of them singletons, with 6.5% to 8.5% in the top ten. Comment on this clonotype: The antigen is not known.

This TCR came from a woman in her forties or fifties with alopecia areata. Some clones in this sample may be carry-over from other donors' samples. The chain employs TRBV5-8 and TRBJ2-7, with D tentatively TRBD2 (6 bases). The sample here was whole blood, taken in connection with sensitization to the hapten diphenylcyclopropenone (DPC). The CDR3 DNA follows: TGTGCCAGCAGCTTGGCCACCGGGACTCTATTATACGAGCAGTACTTC. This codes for CASSLATGTLLYEQYF. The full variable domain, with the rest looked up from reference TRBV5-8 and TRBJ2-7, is EAGVTQSPTHLIKTRGQQATLRCSPISGHTSVYWYQQALGLGLQFLLWYDEGEERNRGNFPPRFSGRQFPNYSSELNVNALELEDSALYLCASSLATGTLLYEQYFGPGTRLTVT.